The T cell receptor (beta chain) under discussion was sequenced for a study of STAT5B mutations in CD4+ large granular lymphocyte leukemia. Study-level information: When available, cryopreserved cells underwent CD8+ depletion before CD4+ selection. Study findings and constraints: Roughly 27% of private leukemic clonotypes occurred rarely in other patients' non-leukemic repertoires. 8/27 top patient clones versus 2/35 control clones were TRBV06-family.

Per the germline V gene, CDR1 is SQVTM and CDR2 is ANQGSEA. CDR3 length equals 15 residues. V was pared by 6 bases and J by 1 base, with 5 bases of the junction left unmatched. For this clone: Its antigen is as yet unknown.

As processed by the authors: Clonotypes above 5% were considered putative leukemic clones, totaling a few dozen. Clones were read by immunoSEQ multiplex PCR, and TCRdb kept only the in-frame ones, dropping some. V, J and clone size are those of that table, while D and trimming were read from the DNA. The table shows 4,500 to 5,000 clones, with around 80% occurring only once. V usage is TRBV29-1 and J usage is TRBJ2-2, with TRBD1 identical over 10 bases. This TCR came from a man in his 70s with CD4+ T-cell large granular lymphocyte leukemia. The sequenced material came from PBMCs. The CDR3 DNA reads as TGCAGCGTGGCGGGGGACAGGGGGAACACCGGGGAGCTGTTTTTT. It encodes CSVAGDRGNTGELFF.